This T cell receptor beta chain was obtained from a study of CXCR3-negative and CXCR3-positive naive CD8 T cells. At the level of the study: About 140 million TRB reads were obtained overall (about 1.5 +/- 0.3 million per library).

This CDR3 region has 16 residues. In germline, CDR1 is MGHRA, CDR2 YSYEKL. The study sorted every CD8+ T cell subset in triplicate at under 350,000 cells each. TRB cDNA was prepared as libraries by UMI-labeled 5' RACE. TCRdb reprocessed the 5' RACE reads, keeping one entry per CDR3 protein, no DNA. Here the sample table reports around 8,800 distinct CDR3 sequences. The material sequenced was naive CXCR3- CD8+ T cells from blood. Regarding subset: CD45RO-CCR7+CD27+CD95- naive CD8+ T cells lacking CXCR3 (TNR3-). The chain carries TRBV4-1 and TRBJ2-3. This clonotype was sampled from a human donor in good health. Some clones in this sample may be carry-over from other donors' samples. CDR3: CASSQVVSFSTDTQYF.